This TCR beta chain was sequenced for a study of blood T cell repertoires in COVID-19. Libraries were prepared by immunoSEQ multiplex PCR; TCRdb keeps only in-frame clonotypes and omits some of them. The sample carries tens of thousands of clones, over 70% recorded once. Germline V gives CDR1 SNHLY, CDR2 FYNNEI. CDR3 length equals 14 residues. Trimming cost V 5 bases and J 2 bases; bases outside gene matches: 6. Input material: peripheral blood. The genes are TRBV2 and TRBJ2-7; 7 positions match TRBD2. The sequence was obtained from a man aged 60-69 years with active COVID-19. CDR3 nucleotide sequence: TGTGCCAGCAGTAGACTAGCTAAAGCCTACGAGCAGTACTTC. This gives the protein CASSRLAKAYEQYF.